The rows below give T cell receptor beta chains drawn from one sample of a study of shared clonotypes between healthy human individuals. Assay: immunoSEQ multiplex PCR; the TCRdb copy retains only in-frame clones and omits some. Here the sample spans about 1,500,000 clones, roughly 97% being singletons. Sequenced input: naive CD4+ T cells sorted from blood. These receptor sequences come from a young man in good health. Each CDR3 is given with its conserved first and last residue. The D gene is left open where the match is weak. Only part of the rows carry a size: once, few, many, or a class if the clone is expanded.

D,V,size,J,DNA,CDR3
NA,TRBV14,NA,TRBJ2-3,TGTGCCAGCAGCAATTTATGGGAATCCCACCGCGATACGCAGTATTTT,CASSNLWESHRDTQYF
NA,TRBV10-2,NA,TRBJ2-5,TGCGCCAGCAGTGCCAACAGGGTCTCGGAGACCCAGTACTTC,CASSANRVSETQYF
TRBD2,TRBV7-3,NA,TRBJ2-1,TGTGCCTTCGGGCGGGAGGCCCACAATGAGCAGTTCTTC,CAFGREAHNEQFF
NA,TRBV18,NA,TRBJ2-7,TGTGCCAGCTCACCACCGGGGTCCTACGAGCAGTACTTC,CASSPPGSYEQYF
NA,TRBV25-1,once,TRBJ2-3,TGTGCCAGCAGTAGGTTGAATACGCAGTATTTT,CASSRLNTQYF
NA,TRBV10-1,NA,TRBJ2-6,TGCGCCAGCGGGGCCTCTGGGGCCAACGTCCTGACTTTC,CASGASGANVLTF
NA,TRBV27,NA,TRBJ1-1,TGTGCCAGCAGTTTTACAGCGCGACCCACCGAGGGAGCTTTCTTT,CASSFTARPTEGAFF
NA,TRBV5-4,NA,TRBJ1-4,TGTGCCAGCAGCCGAGGGCCGGGGAATGAAAAACTGTTTTTT,CASSRGPGNEKLFF
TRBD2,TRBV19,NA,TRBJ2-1,TGTGCCAGTAGTACGAAGCGGGAGGGCCGTAATGAGCAGTTCTTC,CASSTKREGRNEQFF
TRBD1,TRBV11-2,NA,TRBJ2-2,TGTGCCAGCAGATCATACAGGGGAATGGCCGGGGAGCTGTTTTTT,CASRSYRGMAGELFF
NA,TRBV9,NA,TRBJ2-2,TGTGCCAGCAGCGTATCTGGGGGCACCGGGGAGCTGTTTTTT,CASSVSGGTGELFF
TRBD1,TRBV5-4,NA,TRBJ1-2,TGTGCCAGCAGCTGGACGGGACAGGTCTATGGCTACACCTTC,CASSWTGQVYGYTF
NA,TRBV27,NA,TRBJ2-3,TGTGCCAGCCGAGGACCAGGGAGCACAGATACGCAGTATTTT,CASRGPGSTDTQYF
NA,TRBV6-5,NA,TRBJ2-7,TGTGCCAGCCACCGCCAGGGAGGCTACGAGCAGTACTTC,CASHRQGGYEQYF
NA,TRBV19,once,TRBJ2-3,TGTGCCAGTAATGACAGGAGAAAAGCTAGCACAGATACGCAGTATTTT,CASNDRRKASTDTQYF
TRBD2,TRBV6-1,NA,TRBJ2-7,TGTGCCAGCACTTTAGGAGCGGGAGGTATGTACGAGCAGTACTTC,CASTLGAGGMYEQYF
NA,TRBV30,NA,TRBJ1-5,TGTGCCTGGAGTGGCGGGACCGGCAATCAGCCCCAGCATTTT,CAWSGGTGNQPQHF
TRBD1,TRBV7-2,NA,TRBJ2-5,TGTGCCAGCAGCTACCGGGACAGGGCACAAGAGACCCAGTACTTC,CASSYRDRAQETQYF
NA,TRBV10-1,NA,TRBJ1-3,TGCGCCAGCACTGGGACTGGAAACACCATATATTTT,CASTGTGNTIYF
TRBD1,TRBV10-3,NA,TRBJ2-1,TGTGCCATCTCAACGACAGGGAACAATGAGCAGTTCTTC,CAISTTGNNEQFF
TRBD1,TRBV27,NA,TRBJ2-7,TGTGCCAGCAGCGGGACAGGGTCCTCGGGGGGGCAGTACTTC,CASSGTGSSGGQYF
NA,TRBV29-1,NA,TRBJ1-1,TGCAGCGTTGAAAACGAGGGGGAGAACACTGAAGCTTTCTTT,CSVENEGENTEAFF
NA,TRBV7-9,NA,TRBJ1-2,TGTGCCAGCAGCGTAGGACAGAACTATGGCTACACCTTC,CASSVGQNYGYTF
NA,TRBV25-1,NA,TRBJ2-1,TGTGCCAGCACCCTGGGGGGGGGCATACGGCAAGAGCAGTTCTTC,CASTLGGGIRQEQFF
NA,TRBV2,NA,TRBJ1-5,TGTGCCAGCAGTGAAGCGCGGCAGCCCCAGCATTTT,CASSEARQPQHF
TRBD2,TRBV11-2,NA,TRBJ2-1,TGTGCCAGCAGCCCCCGGACTAGCGGGGGCCATGAGCAGTTCTTC,CASSPRTSGGHEQFF
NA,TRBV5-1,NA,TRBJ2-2,TGCGCCAGCAGCTTGGCGGGGGGCAACACCGGGGAGCTGTTTTTT,CASSLAGGNTGELFF
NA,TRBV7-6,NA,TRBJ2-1,TGTGCCAGCAGCTTAGGGGGGGGCCTCAATGAGCAGTTCTTC,CASSLGGGLNEQFF
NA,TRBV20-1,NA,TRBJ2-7,TGCAGTGCTAGAACAACGAGGGAGCAGTACTTC,CSARTTREQYF
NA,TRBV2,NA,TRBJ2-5,TGTGCCAGCAGTGCTGGGGAAGAGACCCAGTACTTC,CASSAGEETQYF
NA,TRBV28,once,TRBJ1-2,TGTGCCAGCAGTTTATTACGGTATGGCTACACCTTC,CASSLLRYGYTF
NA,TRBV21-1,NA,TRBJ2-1,TGTGCCAGCAGCAAACCCCCGGGAAACTCCTACAATGAGCAGTTCTTC,CASSKPPGNSYNEQFF
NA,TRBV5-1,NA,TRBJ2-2,TGCGCCAGCAGCAGGACGTCGAACACCGGGGAGCTGTTTTTT,CASSRTSNTGELFF
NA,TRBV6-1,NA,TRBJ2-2,TGTGCCAGCAGTGAACCCGGGGAGCTGTTTTTT,CASSEPGELFF
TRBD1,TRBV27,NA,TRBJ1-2,TGTGCCAGCAGCGCGAACCCGGGACAGTACTATGGCTACACCTTC,CASSANPGQYYGYTF
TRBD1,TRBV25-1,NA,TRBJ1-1,TGTGCCAGCTTATCGACAGGGGTGAACACTGAAGCTTTCTTT,CASLSTGVNTEAFF
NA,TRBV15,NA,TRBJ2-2,TGTGCCACCAGCAGTGGGGGGGCAATAGGGGAGCTGTTTTTT,CATSSGGAIGELFF
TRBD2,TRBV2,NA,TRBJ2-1,TGTGCCAGCAGTGACGGGGGGTACAATGAGCAGTTCTTC,CASSDGGYNEQFF
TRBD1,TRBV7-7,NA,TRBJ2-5,TGTGCCAGCAGCTTGACAGGGGAAGAGACCCAGTACTTC,CASSLTGEETQYF
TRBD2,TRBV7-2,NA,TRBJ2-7,TGTGCCAGCAGCTTAGCTGGCCCTAGCGGGAACCACGAGCAGTACTTC,CASSLAGPSGNHEQYF